The 12 T cell receptor beta chains below were found in one sample sequenced in a study of CD8 T cells in Susac syndrome. RNA was extracted with the RNeasy kit, and a quantity of 0.5 to 1 ug was reverse transcribed using random hexamers. Each CDR3 protein is one row after TCRdb ran MiXCR on the immunoSEQ multiplex PCR reads. This table holds about 200,000 distinct CDR3 sequences, around nine tenths found once. Input material: CD4+ T cells from PBMCs. Source of these receptors: a human donor with Susac syndrome.

The J gene is TRBJ2-7, the V gene TRBV19; maybe TRBD1 (6 bases). The CDR3 is 16 amino acids. Trimming left V 0 bases short and J 5 bases short, with 17 bases between. Looked up from germline, CDR1 is LNHDA and CDR2 is SQIVND (reference sequence). This CDR3 is CASSIDRRGTRDEQYF. Here the CDR3 DNA reads TGTGCCAGTAGTATAGATCGCAGGGGCACCCGAGACGAGCAGTACTTC.

CDR3 sequence (DNA): TGTGCCAGCAGCCAATTGGCTAGCGGTGGCTACGAGCAGTACTTC. Its translation: CASSQLASGGYEQYF. The chain is built from TRBV7-9 and TRBJ2-7, with 7 nucleotides matching TRBD2. CDR3 length: 15 amino acids. V lost 5 bases to trimming and J lost 3 bases; unmatched junction nucleotides: 10. CDR1 and CDR2 from the germline V gene are SEHNR and FQNEAQ (reference sequence).

The chain uses TRBV30 and TRBJ2-2; 7 bases agree with TRBD1. In germline, CDR1 is GTSNPN, CDR2 SVGIG (reference sequence). The CDR3 length is 14 residues. The V segment lost 4 bases and the J segment 6 bases; nucleotides outside the gene matches: 8. CDR3 DNA: TGTGCCTGGAATACCGGGACAGAATCCGGGGAGCTGTTTTTT. The encoded protein is CAWNTGTESGELFF.

The chain carries TRBV9 and TRBJ2-1; 7 nucleotides line up with TRBD2. Germline CDR1 is SGDLS and CDR2 is YYNGEE. Trimming at V came to 1 base and at J to 5 bases, leaving 9 bases not matched to a gene. CDR3 length: 16 amino acids. This CDR3 is CASSVKLASINNEQFF. In DNA, the CDR3 is TGTGCCAGCAGCGTAAAACTAGCGAGCATAAACAATGAGCAGTTCTTC.

This chain uses TRBV11-2 with TRBJ2-3, with 9 bases that match TRBD2. Trimming removed 1 base from V and 5 bases from J; junction bases left unmatched: 4. The CDR3 has 15 amino acids. Germline V gives CDR1 SGHAT, CDR2 FQNNGV. This CDR3 reads CASSLGISGRDTQYF. CDR3 coding DNA: TGTGCCAGCAGCTTAGGTATTAGCGGGAGAGATACGCAGTATTTT.

The chain employs TRBV5-1 and TRBJ2-7, with 8 bases identical to TRBD2. V was pared by 0 bases and J by 7 bases, with 9 bases of the junction left unmatched. The germline V gene has CDR1 SGHRS and CDR2 YFSETQ. CDR3 length equals 15 residues. DNA for the CDR3: TGCGCCAGCAGCTTGGGAGAGCGGGAGATAAGTGAGCAGTACTTC. This encodes CASSLGEREISEQYF.

The chain joins TRBV12-5 to TRBJ1-2; TRBD1 matches 8 bases. The length of the CDR3 is 16 residues. Looked up from germline, CDR1 is LGHNT and CDR2 is FRNRAP. V was pared by 5 bases and J by 6 bases, with 14 bases of the junction left unmatched. CDR3 protein: CASGNRLDRGNNGYTF. The CDR3 DNA follows: TGTGCTAGTGGTAACCGACTAGACAGGGGAAACAATGGCTACACCTTC.

This clonotype showed up just a few times. CDR3 loop: CASSQAGQGAYEQYF. CDR3 nucleotide sequence: TGTGCCAGCAGCCAAGCGGGACAGGGTGCCTACGAGCAGTACTTC. This chain joins TRBV3-1 and TRBJ2-7; TRBD1 aligns across 9 bases. CDR1 is LGHDT, CDR2 YNNKEL, per germline (reference sequence). The CDR3 extends over 15 amino acids. V lost 1 base, J lost 2 bases, and 3 bases stayed unmatched.

This sequence joins TRBV5-1 and TRBJ2-1, with 11 bases that match TRBD2. V shed 0 bases and J 5 bases; nucleotides not matched to a gene: 10. The CDR3 totals 18 residues. Germline CDR1 SGHRS, CDR2 YFSETQ. The CDR3 spells CASSLAGGLAEINNEQFF. The CDR3 DNA follows: TGCGCCAGCAGCTTGGCTGGGGGACTAGCGGAGATCAACAATGAGCAGTTCTTC.

The V and J genes are TRBV14 and TRBJ2-6; either TRBD1 or TRBD2 may fit D (5 bases each). V dropped 1 base and J dropped 1 base, with 11 bases sitting between them. Germline CDR1 is SGHDN and CDR2 is FVKESK. The CDR3 has 17 amino acids. CDR3 sequence reads: CASSQGGLVSGANVLTF. The CDR3 bases are TGTGCCAGCAGCCAAGGGGGGTTGGTTTCTGGGGCCAACGTCCTGACTTTC.

CDR3 sequence (DNA): TGTGCCAGCAGCTTATTTGCGGGGAAGGAGCAGTACTTC. Protein: CASSLFAGKEQYF. This chain uses TRBV7-9 with TRBJ2-7, with D possibly matching TRBD2 (6 bases). The ends were cut back, 2 bases at V and 7 bases at J, with 12 bases in the middle. Germline CDR1 and CDR2: SEHNR and FQNEAQ (reference sequence). The CDR3 loop spans 13 amino acids.

This chain connects TRBV7-2 to TRBJ2-7, with no clear D. Germline CDR1 and CDR2: SGHTA and FQGNSA. The V end lost 8 bases, the J end lost 3 bases, and 5 bases lay between the germline ends. This CDR3 contains 10 residues. The CDR3 DNA is TGTGCCAGCGGCAACTACGAGCAGTACTTC. This codes for CASGNYEQYF. Supplemented by reference TRBV7-2 and TRBJ2-7, the full variable domain reads GAGVSQSPSNKVTEKGKDVELRCDPISGHTALYWYRQSLGQGLEFLIYFQGNSAPDKSGLPSDRFSAERTGGSVSTLTIQRTQQEDSAVYLCASGNYEQYFGPGTRLTVT.